A single TCR beta chain is shown here with its context. What it recognizes is unknown. This sample stems from a study of shared clonotypes between healthy human individuals. Study observations and caveats: The study generally estimated greater richness for naive than memory subsets.

This table comes from immunoSEQ multiplex PCR, and its TCRdb copy is limited to in-frame clones, with some not included. The table has under 700,000 clones, about 95% seen once. Naive CD8 cells lacked CD45RO and underwent positive selection for CCR7, leaving out terminally differentiated effector memory CD45RA+ cells. V dropped 4 bases and J dropped 5 bases, with 12 bases sitting between them. This CDR3 contains 15 residues. V usage is TRBV23-1 and J usage is TRBJ2-6; no clear D. TRBV23-1 is recorded as an ORF, its role being uncertain. The sequence came from a woman aged 25 to 39 in good health. Material for sequencing was naive CD8+ T cells sorted from blood. The CDR3 region is CASSRKLSRANVLTF. CDR3 DNA sequence: TGCGCCAGCAGTCGGAAACTAAGTCGGGCCAACGTCCTGACTTTC.